The entry below gives a single T cell receptor beta chain sequence along with its context. The source of the sample is a study of blood T cell repertoires in COVID-19. Overall study: The study drew acute and convalescent COVID-19 samples from the United States, Italy and Spain. T cells, B-cell-depleted T cells, or PBMCs provided the cDNA or gDNA that served as material.

The germline gives CDR1 MDHEN, CDR2 SYDVKM. The CDR3 sequence is 13 residues long. Between the trimmed V and J ends, which lost 3 bases and 4 bases, there was a span of 9 bases. As handled by the study authors: Counts of nucleated cells, estimated from reference gene primer amplification, were obtained. The method was immunoSEQ multiplex PCR; TCRdb's version includes in-frame clones alone and lacks a portion of them. For V, J and clone size, that table is used; D and trimming come from the DNA. The profile shows around 240,000 clones, roughly 79% of them singletons. The specimen sequenced was peripheral blood. This clonotype was sampled from a woman over 75 with acute or convalescent COVID-19. The rearrangement joins TRBV28 to TRBJ1-1, with D possibly matching TRBD1 (5 bases). CDR3: CASSFGGGTEAFF. In nucleotides, the CDR3 is TGTGCCAGCAGTTTTGGGGGAGGCACTGAAGCTTTCTTT.